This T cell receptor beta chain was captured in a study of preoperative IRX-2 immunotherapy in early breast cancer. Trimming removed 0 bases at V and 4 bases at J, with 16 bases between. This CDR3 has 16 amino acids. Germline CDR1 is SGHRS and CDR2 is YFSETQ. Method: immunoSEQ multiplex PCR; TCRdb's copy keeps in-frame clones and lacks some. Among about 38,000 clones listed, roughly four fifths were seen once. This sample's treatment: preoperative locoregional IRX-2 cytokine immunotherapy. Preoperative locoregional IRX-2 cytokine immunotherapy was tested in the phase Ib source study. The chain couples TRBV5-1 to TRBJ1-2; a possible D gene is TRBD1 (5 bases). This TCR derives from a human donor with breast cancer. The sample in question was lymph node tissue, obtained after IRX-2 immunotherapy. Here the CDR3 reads CASSLAGGTARYGYTF. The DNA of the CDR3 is TGCGCCAGCAGCTTGGCGGGGGGGACGGCCCGCTATGGCTACACCTTC. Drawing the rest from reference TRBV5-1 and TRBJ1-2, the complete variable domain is KAGVTQTPRYLIKTRGQQVTLSCSPISGHRSVSWYQQTPGQGLQFLFEYFSETQRNKGNFPGRFSGRQFSNSRSEMNVSTLELGDSALYLCASSLAGGTARYGYTFGSGTRLTVV.